This T cell receptor (beta chain) was sequenced during a study of identical twins. Only a few counts were recorded for this clonotype. TCRdb fed the 5' RACE reads into MiXCR, producing one record per CDR3 protein. The table has some 1,700,000 distinct CDR3 sequences, less than 40% seen once. The sample was cord blood. The receptor comes from a newborn girl in good health.

CDR3 DNA: TGTGCCAGCAGTTCATTGGCAGGGGGCGCCTCTGGCTACACCTTC. This gives the protein CASSSLAGGASGYTF. The chain joins TRBV6-5 to TRBJ1-2; 8 bases are a match to TRBD1. The J segment lost 7 bases and the V segment lost 4 bases, leaving 11 bases of the junction unmatched. This CDR3 region has 15 residues. Germline V CDR1 and CDR2: MNHEY, SVGAGI.